A single sample is the source of the 9 T cell receptor beta chains below, sequenced in a study of T cell changes during pregnancy in multiple sclerosis. Profiling relied on immunoSEQ multiplex PCR, and the TCRdb table lists in-frame clones only, not all of them. This sample has about 75,000 clones, with about 89% found just once. The sequenced sample was peripheral blood, obtained in the first trimester of pregnancy. These receptors all come from a female donor in good health, enrolled as a control in a pregnancy study.

The gene calls are TRBV7-2 and TRBJ2-5; tentatively, D is TRBD2 (5 bases). Between the trimmed V and J ends, which lost 5 bases and 5 bases, there was a span of 12 bases. This CDR3 contains 13 residues. Germline CDR1 is SGHTA and CDR2 is FQGNSA. CDR3 in amino acids: CASSEGGVETQYF. The DNA for the CDR3 is TGTGCCAGCAGCGAAGGAGGAGTTGAGACCCAGTACTTC. The full variable domain, completed using reference TRBV7-2 and TRBJ2-5, is GAGVSQSPSNKVTEKGKDVELRCDPISGHTALYWYRQSLGQGLEFLIYFQGNSAPDKSGLPSDRFSAERTGGSVSTLTIQRTQQEDSAVYLCASSEGGVETQYFGPGTRLLVL.

The chain joins TRBV7-2 to TRBJ2-5, with D tentatively TRBD1 (6 bases). CDR1 SGHTA and CDR2 FQGNSA come from the germline V gene. V lost 1 base and J lost 1, with 19 bases in between. This CDR3 comprises 18 residues. CDR3: CASSLVGSPTGAQETQYF. The CDR3 nucleotides read TGTGCCAGCAGCTTAGTCGGATCCCCGACAGGAGCCCAAGAGACCCAGTACTTC.

This rearrangement joins TRBV4-2 to TRBJ2-5, with D perhaps matching TRBD2 (6 bases). Germline values: CDR1 LGHNA, CDR2 YNFKEQ. The CDR3 sequence is 17 residues long. Trimming took 4 bases from V and 5 from J, leaving 23 bases between them. CDR3: CASSRGYSGDAGETQYF. CDR3 in DNA: TGTGCCAGCAGCCGGGGATATAGCGGCGATGCAGGGGAGACCCAGTACTTC.

This chain connects TRBV28 to TRBJ1-1; D may be TRBD1 (6 bases). From germline, CDR1 is MDHEN and CDR2 SYDVKM. CDR3 length: 14 residues. Trimming pared 5 bases from V and 7 bases from J, leaving 17 bases between. The CDR3 bases are TGTGCCAGCAGTCCCCCAGGACAGTCCGATGAAGCTTTCTTT. Amino acid sequence: CASSPPGQSDEAFF. The variable domain in full, with the rest retrieved from reference TRBV28 and TRBJ1-1, is DVKVTQSSRYLVKRTGEKVFLECVQDMDHENMFWYRQDPGLGLRLIYFSYDVKMKEKGDIPEGYSVSREKKERFSLILESASTNQTSMYLCASSPPGQSDEAFFGQGTRLTVV.

The chain has TRBV19 and TRBJ2-7, with 10 bases fitting TRBD2. Trimming at V came to 5 bases and at J to 4 bases, leaving 11 bases not matched to a gene. Germline CDR1 and CDR2: LNHDA and SQIVND (reference sequence). The CDR3 is 16 residues long. The CDR3 is CASSLLGASGSYEQYF. The CDR3, as DNA: TGTGCCAGTAGTCTCCTCGGGGCTAGCGGGAGTTACGAGCAGTACTTC.

The CDR3 bases are TGTGCCAGCAGCTTGGCAGGGGGACCAGATACGCAGTATTTT. Protein sequence: CASSLAGGPDTQYF. V is TRBV5-4 and J is TRBJ2-3, with 7 positions matching TRBD1. The CDR3 is 14 residues long. Germline assignment: CDR1 SGHNT and CDR2 YYREEE (reference sequence). Trimming removed 0 bases from V and 4 bases from J; junction bases left unmatched: 2.

This clone came up a few times. As DNA, the CDR3 is TGTGCCAGCAGCTTAGTATCGGAGACCTATGGCTACACCTTC. It codes for CASSLVSETYGYTF. This chain joins TRBV7-2 and TRBJ1-2; no firm D call. The CDR3 contains 14 residues. The V and J ends lost 1 base and 4 bases respectively, with 10 bases between them. The germline gives CDR1 SGHTA, CDR2 FQGNSA.

This chain joins TRBV7-9 and TRBJ1-1; weak D call: TRBD1 (5 bases). The CDR3 runs to 12 residues. V was pared by 3 bases and J by 4 bases, with 6 bases between. The germline CDR1 and CDR2 sequences are SEHNR and FQNEAQ (reference sequence). The CDR3 nucleotides are TGTGCCAGCAGCTTGGGGCTCACTGAAGCTTTCTTT. This translates into CASSLGLTEAFF.

This clone was seen a few times. This chain joins TRBV7-9 and TRBJ1-2; no reliable D call. In germline, CDR1 is SEHNR, CDR2 FQNEAQ (reference sequence). This CDR3 has 10 residues. Trimming shortened V by 8 bases and J by 5 bases, and 6 bases separated the two germline ends. The chain's CDR3 is CASGPYGYTF. The CDR3 region has the DNA TGTGCCAGCGGCCCTTATGGCTACACCTTC.